This entry lists 11 T cell receptor beta chains sequenced from one sample in a study of cytomegalovirus exposure and HLA in healthy donors. The primer mix had 60 Vbeta and 13 Jbeta primers. Only in-frame clones appear in the TCRdb table, and some are missing; sequencing was by immunoSEQ multiplex PCR. The sample has around 130,000 clones; around 71% are singletons. Input material: PBMCs. The receptor source for this set is a woman aged 55-69 years in good health and CMV-seropositive.

The chain couples TRBV13 to TRBJ1-5; D unresolved. This CDR3 contains 12 residues. V lost 5 bases and J lost 7, with 9 bases in between. Looked up from germline, CDR1 is PRHDT and CDR2 is FYEKMQ (reference sequence). Here the CDR3 DNA reads TGTGCCAGCAGCCTTCTCGGGCAGCCCCAGCATTTT. It codes for CASSLLGQPQHF.

With regard to this clone: Other DNA sequences in this sample translate to the same CDR3. The chain employs TRBV7-3 and TRBJ1-2; 7 nucleotides agree with TRBD1. Unmatched junction bases numbered 6, after V lost 5 bases and J lost 6 bases. Germline V gene lookup returns CDR1 SGHTA and CDR2 FQGTGA. CDR3 length equals 13 residues. CDR3 region: CASSRTGGNGYTF. Here the CDR3 DNA reads TGTGCCAGCAGCCGGACAGGCGGTAATGGCTACACCTTC.

This chain links TRBV6-5 with TRBJ1-1; no reliable D call. The CDR3 spans 13 residues. The V and J ends lost 0 bases and 9 bases respectively, with 11 bases between them. Germline CDR1 and CDR2: MNHEY and SVGAGI. The CDR3 DNA reads as TGTGCCAGCAGTTACTCGGAGGGATGGAAAGCTTTCTTT. It yields the protein CASSYSEGWKAFF.

V gene TRBV10-3 combines with J gene TRBJ2-3, with 8 bases aligning to TRBD2. This CDR3 has 14 residues. The V gene's germline CDR1 is ENHRY and CDR2 SYGVKD. V shed 7 bases and J 1 base; nucleotides not matched to a gene: 4. CDR3 in amino acids: CAITLGLGTDTQYF. For the CDR3, the DNA is TGTGCCATCACCCTGGGACTAGGCACAGATACGCAGTATTTT.

The chain links TRBV7-8 to TRBJ1-1; no clear D. Trimming removed 5 bases at V and 10 bases at J, with 14 bases between. From germline, CDR1 is SGHVS and CDR2 FQNEAQ. The CDR3 spans 12 residues. The CDR3 DNA reads as TGTGCCAGCAGCGATTTCTCGGCGGGAGCTTTCTTT. Translating gives CASSDFSAGAFF.

The CDR3 bases are TGTGCCAGTAGTTCCGAACAGGGGGCAGGGACTGAAGCTTTCTTT. Translated: CASSSEQGAGTEAFF. The chain carries TRBV19 and TRBJ1-1, with 9 bases lining up with TRBD1. The CDR3 runs to 15 residues. Germline V gene lookup returns CDR1 LNHDA and CDR2 SQIVND (reference sequence). J was trimmed by 5 bases and V by 5 bases; bases with no gene match: 9.

V gene TRBV19 combines with J gene TRBJ1-2; possibly TRBD1 for D (6 bases). V was cut by 2 bases and J by 7 bases, with 14 bases left in between. Germline V lookup: CDR1 LNHDA, CDR2 SQIVND (reference sequence). The CDR3 consists of 14 residues. CDR3 sequence reads: CASSIPGQGSGYTF. CDR3 nucleotide sequence: TGTGCCAGTAGTATACCGGGGCAGGGGAGTGGCTACACCTTC.

For the CDR3, the DNA is TGCGCCAGCAGCTTGGTGGGAACCGGTTTAGGACAGTCCTATGGCTACACCTTC. It is translated as CASSLVGTGLGQSYGYTF. The V call is TRBV5-1, the J call TRBJ1-2, with TRBD1 as a possible D gene (6 bases). CDR1 is SGHRS and CDR2 is YFSETQ in the germline V gene. The CDR3 runs 18 residues. Trimming took off 0 bases at V and 4 bases at J, with 22 bases between the two ends.

V and J are TRBV28 and TRBJ2-5, with 7 bases aligning to TRBD1. CDR1 and CDR2 from the germline V gene are MDHEN and SYDVKM. Losses at the gene ends were 5 bases for V and 3 bases for J; bases not matched to a gene: 12. The CDR3 is 16 amino acids. The CDR3 reads CASSPPHPTGKETQYF. The DNA of the CDR3 is TGTGCCAGCAGTCCGCCCCATCCGACAGGGAAAGAGACCCAGTACTTC. The complete variable domain, with remaining parts taken from reference TRBV28 and TRBJ2-5, reads DVKVTQSSRYLVKRTGEKVFLECVQDMDHENMFWYRQDPGLGLRLIYFSYDVKMKEKGDIPEGYSVSREKKERFSLILESASTNQTSMYLCASSPPHPTGKETQYFGPGTRLLVL.

The chain links TRBV7-3 to TRBJ1-1; 8 bases align to TRBD1. Trimming at V came to 6 bases and at J to 2 bases, leaving 8 bases not matched to a gene. The germline gives CDR1 SGHTA, CDR2 FQGTGA. CDR3 length: 15 amino acids. CDR3 nucleotides: TGTGCCAGCAGTTTTCAGGGGGCGAGCAACACTGAAGCTTTCTTT. This encodes CASSFQGASNTEAFF.

The J gene is TRBJ2-3, the V gene TRBV19; 15 bases match TRBD2. The CDR3 consists of 16 residues. V was clipped by 4 bases and J by 5 bases; unmatched bases: 4. Germline lookup yields CDR1 LNHDA and CDR2 SQIVND (reference sequence). For the CDR3, the DNA is TGTGCCAGTAGTACAGGACTAGCGGGGGGGCGAGATACGCAGTATTTT. Protein sequence: CASSTGLAGGRDTQYF.